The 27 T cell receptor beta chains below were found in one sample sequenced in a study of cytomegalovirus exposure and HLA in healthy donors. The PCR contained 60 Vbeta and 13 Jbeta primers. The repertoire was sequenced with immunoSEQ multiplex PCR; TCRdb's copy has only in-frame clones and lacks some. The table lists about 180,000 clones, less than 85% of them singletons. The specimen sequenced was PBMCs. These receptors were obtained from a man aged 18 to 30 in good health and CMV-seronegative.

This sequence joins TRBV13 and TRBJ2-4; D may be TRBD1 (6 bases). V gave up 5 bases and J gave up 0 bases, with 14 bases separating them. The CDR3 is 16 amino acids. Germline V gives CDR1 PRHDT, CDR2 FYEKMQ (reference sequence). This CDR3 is CASSQRSQGAKNIQYF. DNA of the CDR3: TGTGCCAGCAGCCAAAGGTCACAGGGAGCCAAAAACATTCAGTACTTC.

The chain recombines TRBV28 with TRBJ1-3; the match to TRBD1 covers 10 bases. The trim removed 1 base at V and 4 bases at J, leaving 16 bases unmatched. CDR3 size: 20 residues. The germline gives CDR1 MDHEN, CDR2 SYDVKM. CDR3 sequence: CASSLLATITGTGVGNTIYF. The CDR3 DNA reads TGTGCCAGCAGTTTATTAGCGACAATTACGGGGACAGGGGTCGGAAACACCATATATTTT. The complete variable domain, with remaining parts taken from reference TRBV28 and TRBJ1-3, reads DVKVTQSSRYLVKRTGEKVFLECVQDMDHENMFWYRQDPGLGLRLIYFSYDVKMKEKGDIPEGYSVSREKKERFSLILESASTNQTSMYLCASSLLATITGTGVGNTIYFGEGSWLTVV.

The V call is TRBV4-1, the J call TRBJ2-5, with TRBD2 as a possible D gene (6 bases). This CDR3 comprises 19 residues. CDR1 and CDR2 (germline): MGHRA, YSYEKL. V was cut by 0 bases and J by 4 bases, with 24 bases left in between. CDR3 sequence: CASSQDGGSGASPRETQYF. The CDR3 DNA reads TGCGCCAGCAGCCAAGATGGGGGGTCGGGAGCCTCCCCACGAGAGACCCAGTACTTC.

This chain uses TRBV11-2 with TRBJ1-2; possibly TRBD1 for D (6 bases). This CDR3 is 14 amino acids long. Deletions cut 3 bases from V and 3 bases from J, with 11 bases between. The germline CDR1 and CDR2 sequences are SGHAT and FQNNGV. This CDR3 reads CASSLTGQYYGYTF. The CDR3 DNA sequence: TGTGCCAGCAGCTTGACAGGTCAATACTATGGCTACACCTTC.

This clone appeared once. The CDR3 loop is CSAQEYNEQFF. The DNA for the CDR3 is TGCAGTGCCCAAGAGTACAATGAGCAGTTCTTC. The chain carries TRBV20-1 and TRBJ2-1; D unresolved. The CDR3 is 11 amino acids. V lost 6 bases and J 4 bases, leaving 7 bases between the germline ends. Germline loops: CDR1 DFQATT, CDR2 SNEGSKA (reference sequence).

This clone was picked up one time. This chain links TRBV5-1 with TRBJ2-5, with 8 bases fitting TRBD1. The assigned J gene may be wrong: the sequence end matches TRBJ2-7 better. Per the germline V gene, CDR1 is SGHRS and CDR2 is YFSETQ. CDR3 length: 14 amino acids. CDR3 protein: CASSAQGGGYEQYF. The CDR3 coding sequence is TGCGCCAGCAGCGCACAGGGGGGAGGCTACGAGCAGTACTTC.

CDR3 region: CASSLASFGGTEAFF. The DNA of the CDR3 is TGTGCCAGCAGCTTAGCTTCTTTCGGGGGGACTGAAGCTTTCTTT. V is TRBV7-6 and J is TRBJ1-1, with D maybe TRBD1 (5 bases). CDR3 length: 15 residues. CDR1 and CDR2 (germline): SGHVS, FNYEAQ. The V and J ends lost 0 bases and 5 bases respectively, with 13 bases between them.

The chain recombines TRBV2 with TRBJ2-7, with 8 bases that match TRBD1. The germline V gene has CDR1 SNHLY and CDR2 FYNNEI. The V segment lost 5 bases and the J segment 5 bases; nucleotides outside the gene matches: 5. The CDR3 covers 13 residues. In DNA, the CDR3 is TGTGCCAGCAGTCTAGAGACAGGGGACGAGCAGTACTTC. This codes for CASSLETGDEQYF.

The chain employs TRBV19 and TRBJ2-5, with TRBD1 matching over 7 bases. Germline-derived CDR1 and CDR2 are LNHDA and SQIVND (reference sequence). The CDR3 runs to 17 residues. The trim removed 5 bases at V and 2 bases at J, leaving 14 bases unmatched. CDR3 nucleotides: TGTGCCAGTAGTGTCAGGACAGGTTATTGGGGTCAAGAGACCCAGTACTTC. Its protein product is CASSVRTGYWGQETQYF.

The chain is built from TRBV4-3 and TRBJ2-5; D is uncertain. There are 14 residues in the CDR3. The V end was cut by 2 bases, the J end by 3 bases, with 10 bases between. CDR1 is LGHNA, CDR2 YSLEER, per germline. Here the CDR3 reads CASSQNLGEETQYF. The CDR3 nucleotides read TGCGCCAGCAGCCAAAATCTAGGAGAAGAGACCCAGTACTTC.

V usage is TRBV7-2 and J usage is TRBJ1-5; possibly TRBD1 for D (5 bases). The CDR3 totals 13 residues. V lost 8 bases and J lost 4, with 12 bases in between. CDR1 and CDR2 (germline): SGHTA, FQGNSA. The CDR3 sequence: CASWAGGNQPQHF. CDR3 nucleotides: TGTGCCAGCTGGGCGGGGGGGAATCAGCCCCAGCATTTT. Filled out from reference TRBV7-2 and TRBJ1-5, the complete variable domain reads GAGVSQSPSNKVTEKGKDVELRCDPISGHTALYWYRQSLGQGLEFLIYFQGNSAPDKSGLPSDRFSAERTGGSVSTLTIQRTQQEDSAVYLCASWAGGNQPQHFGDGTRLSIL.

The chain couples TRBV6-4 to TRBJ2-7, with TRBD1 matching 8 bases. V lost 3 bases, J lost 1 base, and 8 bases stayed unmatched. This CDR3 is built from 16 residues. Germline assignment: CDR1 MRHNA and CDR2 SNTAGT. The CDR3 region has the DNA TGTGCCAGCAGTGAACGAACAGGGGGAAGTTCCTACGAGCAGTACTTC. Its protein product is CASSERTGGSSYEQYF.

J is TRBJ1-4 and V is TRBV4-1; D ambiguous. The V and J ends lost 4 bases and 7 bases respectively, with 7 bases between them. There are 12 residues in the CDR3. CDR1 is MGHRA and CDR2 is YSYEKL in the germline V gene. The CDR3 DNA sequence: TGCGCCAGCAGCCGCTCGGGTGAAAAACTGTTTTTT. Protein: CASSRSGEKLFF.

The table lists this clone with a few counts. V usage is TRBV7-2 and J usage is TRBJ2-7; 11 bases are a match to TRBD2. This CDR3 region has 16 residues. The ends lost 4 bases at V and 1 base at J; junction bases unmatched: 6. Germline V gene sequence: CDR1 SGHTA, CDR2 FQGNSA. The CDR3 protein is CASSSSGRLMSYEQYF. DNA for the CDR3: TGTGCCAGCAGCTCTAGCGGGAGGCTAATGTCCTACGAGCAGTACTTC.

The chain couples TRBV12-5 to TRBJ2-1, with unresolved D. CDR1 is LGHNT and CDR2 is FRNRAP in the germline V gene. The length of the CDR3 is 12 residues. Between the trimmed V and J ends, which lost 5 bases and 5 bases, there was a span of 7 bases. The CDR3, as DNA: TGTGCTAGTGGTCCAGTTCACAATGAGCAGTTCTTC. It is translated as CASGPVHNEQFF.

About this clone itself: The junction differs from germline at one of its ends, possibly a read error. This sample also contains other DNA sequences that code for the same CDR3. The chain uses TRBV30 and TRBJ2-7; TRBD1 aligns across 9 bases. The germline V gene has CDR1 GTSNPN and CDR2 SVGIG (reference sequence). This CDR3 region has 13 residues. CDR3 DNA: TGTGCCTGGAACGCGGGACAGGGTTCCGAGCAATACTTC. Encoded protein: CAWNAGQGSEQYF.

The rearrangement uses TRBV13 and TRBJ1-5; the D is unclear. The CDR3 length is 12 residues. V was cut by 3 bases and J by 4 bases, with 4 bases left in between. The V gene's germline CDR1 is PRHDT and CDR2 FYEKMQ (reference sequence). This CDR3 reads CASSFPNQPQHF. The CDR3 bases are TGTGCCAGCAGCTTCCCGAATCAGCCCCAGCATTTT. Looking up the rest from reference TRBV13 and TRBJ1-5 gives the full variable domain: AAGVIQSPRHLIKEKRETATLKCYPIPRHDTVYWYQQGPGQDPQFLISFYEKMQSDKGSIPDRFSAQQFSDYHSELNMSSLELGDSALYFCASSFPNQPQHFGDGTRLSIL.

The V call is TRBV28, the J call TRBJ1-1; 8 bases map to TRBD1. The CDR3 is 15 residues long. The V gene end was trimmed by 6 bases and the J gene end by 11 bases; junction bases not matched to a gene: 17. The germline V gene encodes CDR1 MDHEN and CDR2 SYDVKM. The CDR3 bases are TGTGCCAGCAGGCAAAATCAGGGGGCGCGCGATCTGGCTTTCTTT. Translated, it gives CASRQNQGARDLAFF.

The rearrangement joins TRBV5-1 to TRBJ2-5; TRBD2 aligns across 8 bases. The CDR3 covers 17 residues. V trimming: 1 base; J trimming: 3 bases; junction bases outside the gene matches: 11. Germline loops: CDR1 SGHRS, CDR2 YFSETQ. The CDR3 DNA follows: TGCGCCAGCAGCTTGAGCGGGGGAGGTCGGGGAGAAGAGACCCAGTACTTC. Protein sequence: CASSLSGGGRGEETQYF.

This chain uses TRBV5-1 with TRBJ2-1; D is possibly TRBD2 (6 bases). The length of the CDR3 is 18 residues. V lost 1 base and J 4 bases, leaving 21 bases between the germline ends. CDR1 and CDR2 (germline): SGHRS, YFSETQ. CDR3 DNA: TGCGCCAGCAGCTTGTACCCCGCGGAGGGGCCTTCTTACAATGAGCAGTTCTTC. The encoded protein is CASSLYPAEGPSYNEQFF.

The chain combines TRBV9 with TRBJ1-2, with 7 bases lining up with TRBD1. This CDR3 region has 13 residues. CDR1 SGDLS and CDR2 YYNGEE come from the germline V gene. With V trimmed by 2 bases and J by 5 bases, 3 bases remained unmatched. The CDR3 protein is CASSVTGSYGYTF. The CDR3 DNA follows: TGTGCCAGCAGCGTGACAGGGTCATATGGCTACACCTTC.

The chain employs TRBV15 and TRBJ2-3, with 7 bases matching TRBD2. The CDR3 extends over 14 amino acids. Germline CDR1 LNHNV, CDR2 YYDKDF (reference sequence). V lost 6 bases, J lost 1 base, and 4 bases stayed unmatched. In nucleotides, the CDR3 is TGTGCCACCAGGGGGCTAGCGGGCACAGATACGCAGTATTTT. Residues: CATRGLAGTDTQYF. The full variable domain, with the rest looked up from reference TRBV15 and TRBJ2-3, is DAMVIQNPRYQVTQFGKPVTLSCSQTLNHNVMYWYQQKSSQAPKLLFHYYDKDFNNEADTPDNFQSRRPNTSFCFLDIRSPGLGDTAMYLCATRGLAGTDTQYFGPGTRLTVL.

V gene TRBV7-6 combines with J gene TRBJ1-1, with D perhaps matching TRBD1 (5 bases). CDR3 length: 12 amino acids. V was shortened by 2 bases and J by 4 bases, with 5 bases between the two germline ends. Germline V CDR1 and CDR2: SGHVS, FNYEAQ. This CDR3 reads CASSLRGTEAFF. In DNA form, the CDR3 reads TGTGCCAGCAGCTTAAGGGGCACTGAAGCTTTCTTT.

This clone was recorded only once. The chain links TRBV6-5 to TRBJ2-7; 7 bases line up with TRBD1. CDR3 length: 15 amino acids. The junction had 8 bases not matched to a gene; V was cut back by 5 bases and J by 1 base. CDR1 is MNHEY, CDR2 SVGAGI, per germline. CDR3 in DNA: TGTGCCAGCAGTAAACCGGGACAGAGGTCCTACGAGCAGTACTTC. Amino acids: CASSKPGQRSYEQYF.

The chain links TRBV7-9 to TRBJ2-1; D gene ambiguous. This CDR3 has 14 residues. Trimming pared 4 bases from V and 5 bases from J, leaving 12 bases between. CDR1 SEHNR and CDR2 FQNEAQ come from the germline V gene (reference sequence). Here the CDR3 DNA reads TGTGCCAGCAGCTCACGTCCGCGGCACAATGAGCAGTTCTTC. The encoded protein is CASSSRPRHNEQFF.

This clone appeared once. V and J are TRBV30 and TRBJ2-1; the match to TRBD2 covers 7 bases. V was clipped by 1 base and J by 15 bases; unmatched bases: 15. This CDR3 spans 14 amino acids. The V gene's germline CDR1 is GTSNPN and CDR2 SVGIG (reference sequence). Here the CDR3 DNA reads TGTGCCTGGAGTGGTTTTCTCTTTGCGGGAGTTTTGTTCTTC. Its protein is CAWSGFLFAGVLFF.

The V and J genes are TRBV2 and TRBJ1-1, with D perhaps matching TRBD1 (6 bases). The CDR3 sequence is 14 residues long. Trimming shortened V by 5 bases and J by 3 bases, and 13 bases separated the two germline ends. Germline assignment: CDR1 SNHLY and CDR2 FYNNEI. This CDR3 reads CASSSTGWDTEAFF. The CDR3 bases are TGTGCCAGCAGTTCAACAGGGTGGGACACTGAAGCTTTCTTT.